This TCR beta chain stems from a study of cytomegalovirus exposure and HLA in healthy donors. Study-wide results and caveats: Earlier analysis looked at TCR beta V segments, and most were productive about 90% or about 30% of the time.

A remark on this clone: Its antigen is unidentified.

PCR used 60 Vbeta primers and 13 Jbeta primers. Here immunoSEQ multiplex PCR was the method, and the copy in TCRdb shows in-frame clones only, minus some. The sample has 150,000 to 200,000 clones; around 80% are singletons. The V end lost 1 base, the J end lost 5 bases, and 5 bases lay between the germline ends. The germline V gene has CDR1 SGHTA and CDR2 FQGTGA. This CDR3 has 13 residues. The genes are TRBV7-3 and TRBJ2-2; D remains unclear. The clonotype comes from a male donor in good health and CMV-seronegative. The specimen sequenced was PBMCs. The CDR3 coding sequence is TGTGCCAGCAGCTTAAGCGAGACCGGGGAGCTGTTTTTT. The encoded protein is CASSLSETGELFF.